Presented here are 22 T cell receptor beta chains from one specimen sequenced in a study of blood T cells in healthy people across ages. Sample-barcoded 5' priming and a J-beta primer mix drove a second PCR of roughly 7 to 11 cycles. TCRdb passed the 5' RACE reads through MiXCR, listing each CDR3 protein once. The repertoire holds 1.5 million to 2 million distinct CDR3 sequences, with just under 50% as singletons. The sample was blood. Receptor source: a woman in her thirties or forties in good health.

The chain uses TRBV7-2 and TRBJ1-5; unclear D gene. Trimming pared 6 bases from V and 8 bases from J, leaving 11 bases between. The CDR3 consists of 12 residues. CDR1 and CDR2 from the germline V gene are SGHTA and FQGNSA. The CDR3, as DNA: TGTGCCAGCAGTCAAGTGACGGAGCCCCAGCATTTT. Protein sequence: CASSQVTEPQHF.

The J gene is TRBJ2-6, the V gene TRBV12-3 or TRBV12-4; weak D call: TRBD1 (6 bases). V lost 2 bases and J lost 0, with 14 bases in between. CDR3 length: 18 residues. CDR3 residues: CASSLFLRGSSGANVLTF. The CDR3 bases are TGTGCCAGCAGTTTATTCCTTAGGGGGAGCTCTGGGGCCAACGTCCTGACTTTC.

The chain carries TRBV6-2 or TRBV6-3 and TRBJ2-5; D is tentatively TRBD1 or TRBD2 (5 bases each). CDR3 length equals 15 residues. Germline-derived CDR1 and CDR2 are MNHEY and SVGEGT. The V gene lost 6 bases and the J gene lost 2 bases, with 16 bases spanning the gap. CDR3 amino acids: CASSRQPRGQETQYF. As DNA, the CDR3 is TGTGCCAGCAGCAGACAGCCACGAGGGCAAGAGACCCAGTACTTC.

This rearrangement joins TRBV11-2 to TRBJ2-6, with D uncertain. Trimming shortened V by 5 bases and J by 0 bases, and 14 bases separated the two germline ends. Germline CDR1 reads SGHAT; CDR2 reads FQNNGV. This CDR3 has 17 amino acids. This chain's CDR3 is CASSRLGIASGANVLTF. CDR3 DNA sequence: TGTGCCAGCAGCCGCTTAGGTATAGCCTCTGGGGCCAACGTCCTGACTTTC.

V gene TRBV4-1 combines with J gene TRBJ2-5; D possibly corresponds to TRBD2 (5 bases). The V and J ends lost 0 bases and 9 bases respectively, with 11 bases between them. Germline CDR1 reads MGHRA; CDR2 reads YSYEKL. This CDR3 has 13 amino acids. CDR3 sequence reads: CASSQDGVRAQYF. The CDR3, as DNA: TGCGCCAGCAGCCAAGATGGGGTGAGGGCCCAGTACTTC.

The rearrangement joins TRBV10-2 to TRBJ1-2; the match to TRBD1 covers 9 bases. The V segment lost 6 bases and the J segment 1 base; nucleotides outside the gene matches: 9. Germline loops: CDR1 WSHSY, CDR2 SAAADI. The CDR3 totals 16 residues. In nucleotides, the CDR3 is TGCGCCAGCAGGACGGGAACAGGGGGCAGTAACTATGGCTACACCTTC. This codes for CASRTGTGGSNYGYTF.

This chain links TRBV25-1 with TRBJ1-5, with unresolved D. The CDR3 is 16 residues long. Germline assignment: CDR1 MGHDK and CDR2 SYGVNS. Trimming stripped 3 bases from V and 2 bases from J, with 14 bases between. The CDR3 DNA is TGTGCCAGCAGTGACGCTAGACGAATTGGCAATCAGCCCCAGCATTTT. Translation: CASSDARRIGNQPQHF.

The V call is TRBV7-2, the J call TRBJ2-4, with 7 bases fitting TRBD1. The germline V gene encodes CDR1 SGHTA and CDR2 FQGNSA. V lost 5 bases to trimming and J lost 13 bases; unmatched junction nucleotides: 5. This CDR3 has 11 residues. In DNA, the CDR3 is TGTGCCAGCAGCACGGGACAGAGACAGTACTTC. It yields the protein CASSTGQRQYF.

In nucleotides, the CDR3 is TGCGCCAGCAGCCAAGGGCCCTCCTGGGATAGCTACGAGCAGTACTTC. This translates into CASSQGPSWDSYEQYF. The chain uses TRBV4-3 and TRBJ2-4, with D hard to call. The J call is doubtful: the DNA matches TRBJ2-7 better. The germline V gene has CDR1 LGHNA and CDR2 YSLEER. This CDR3 region has 16 residues.

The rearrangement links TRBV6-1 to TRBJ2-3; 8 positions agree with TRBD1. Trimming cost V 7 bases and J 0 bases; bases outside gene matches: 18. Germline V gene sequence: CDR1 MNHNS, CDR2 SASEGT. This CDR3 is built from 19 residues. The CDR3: CASTKLPPGGGESTDTQYF. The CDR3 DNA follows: TGTGCCAGCACTAAACTCCCGCCAGGGGGCGGCGAAAGCACAGATACGCAGTATTTT.

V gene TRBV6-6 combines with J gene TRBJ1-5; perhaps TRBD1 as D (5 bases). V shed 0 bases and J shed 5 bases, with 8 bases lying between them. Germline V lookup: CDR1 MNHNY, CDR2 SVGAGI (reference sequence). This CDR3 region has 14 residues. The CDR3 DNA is TGTGCCAGCAGTTACTCAGGGGCCCATCAGCCCCAGCATTTT. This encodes CASSYSGAHQPQHF.

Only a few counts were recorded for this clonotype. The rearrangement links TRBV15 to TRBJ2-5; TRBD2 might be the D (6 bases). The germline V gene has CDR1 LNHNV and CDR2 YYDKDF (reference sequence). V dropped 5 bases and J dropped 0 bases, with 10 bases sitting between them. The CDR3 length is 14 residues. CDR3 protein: CATSGRGYQETQYF. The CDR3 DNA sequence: TGTGCCACCAGCGGACGGGGGTACCAAGAGACCCAGTACTTC. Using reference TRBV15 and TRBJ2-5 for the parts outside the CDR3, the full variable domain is DAMVIQNPRYQVTQFGKPVTLSCSQTLNHNVMYWYQQKSSQAPKLLFHYYDKDFNNEADTPDNFQSRRPNTSFCFLDIRSPGLGDTAMYLCATSGRGYQETQYFGPGTRLLVL.

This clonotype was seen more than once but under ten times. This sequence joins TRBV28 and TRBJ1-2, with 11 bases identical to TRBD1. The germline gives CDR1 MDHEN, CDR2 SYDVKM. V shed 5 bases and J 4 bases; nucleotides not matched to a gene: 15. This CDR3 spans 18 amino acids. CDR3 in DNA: TGTGCCAGCAGTCTCCACCGGGACAGGGGGTTGTCGGGCTATGGCTACACCTTC. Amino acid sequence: CASSLHRDRGLSGYGYTF.

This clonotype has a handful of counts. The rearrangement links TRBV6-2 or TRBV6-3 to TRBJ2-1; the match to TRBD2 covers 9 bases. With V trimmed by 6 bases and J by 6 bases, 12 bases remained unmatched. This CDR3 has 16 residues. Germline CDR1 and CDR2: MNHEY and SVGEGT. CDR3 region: CASSLAGEPLGNEQFF. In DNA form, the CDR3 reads TGTGCCAGCAGCTTAGCGGGGGAGCCGCTCGGCAATGAGCAGTTCTTC.

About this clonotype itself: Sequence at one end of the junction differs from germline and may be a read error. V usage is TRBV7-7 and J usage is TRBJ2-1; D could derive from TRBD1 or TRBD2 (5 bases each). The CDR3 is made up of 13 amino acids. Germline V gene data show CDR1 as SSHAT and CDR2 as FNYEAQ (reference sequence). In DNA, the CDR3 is TGTGCTAGCAGCCAGTTGAGAAGGGACGAGCAGTTCTTC. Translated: CASSQLRRDEQFF. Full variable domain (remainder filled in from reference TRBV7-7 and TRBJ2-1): GAGVSQSPRYKVTKRGQDVTLRCDPISSHATLYWYQQALGQGPEFLTYFNYEAQPDKSGLPSDRFSAERPEGSISTLTIQRTEQRDSAMYRCASSQLRRDEQFFGPGTRLTVL.

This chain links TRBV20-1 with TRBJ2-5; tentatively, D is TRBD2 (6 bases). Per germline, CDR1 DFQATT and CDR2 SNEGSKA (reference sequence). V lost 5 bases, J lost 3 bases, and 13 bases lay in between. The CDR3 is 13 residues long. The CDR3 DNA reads TGCAGTGCTGCGGGACTCGCTAAAGAGACCCAGTACTTC. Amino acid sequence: CSAAGLAKETQYF.

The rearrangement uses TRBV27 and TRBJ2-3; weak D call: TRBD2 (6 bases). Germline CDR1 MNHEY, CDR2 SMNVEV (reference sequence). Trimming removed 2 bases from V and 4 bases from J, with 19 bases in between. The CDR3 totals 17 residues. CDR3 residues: CASSLAGKDRRADTQYF. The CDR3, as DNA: TGTGCCAGCAGTTTAGCGGGGAAGGATCGGAGGGCAGATACGCAGTATTTT.

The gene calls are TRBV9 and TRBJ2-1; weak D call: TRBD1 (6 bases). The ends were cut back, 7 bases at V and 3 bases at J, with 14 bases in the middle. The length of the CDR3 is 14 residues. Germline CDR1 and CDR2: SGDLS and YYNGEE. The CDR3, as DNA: TGTGCCAGCGGCAGGGGCCAGTTCTACAATGAGCAGTTCTTC. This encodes CASGRGQFYNEQFF.

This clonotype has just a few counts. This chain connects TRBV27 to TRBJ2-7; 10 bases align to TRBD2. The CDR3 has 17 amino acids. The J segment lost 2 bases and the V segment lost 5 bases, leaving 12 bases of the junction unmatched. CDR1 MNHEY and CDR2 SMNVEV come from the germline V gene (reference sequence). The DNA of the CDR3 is TGTGCCAGCAGTCCTCTAGCGGGGGCTTCGAAGGCCTACGAGCAGTACTTC. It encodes CASSPLAGASKAYEQYF.

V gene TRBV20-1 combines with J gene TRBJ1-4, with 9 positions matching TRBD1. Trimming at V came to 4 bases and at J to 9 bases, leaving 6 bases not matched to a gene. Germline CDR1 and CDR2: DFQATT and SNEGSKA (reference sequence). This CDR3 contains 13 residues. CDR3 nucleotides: TGCAGTGCTAACAGGGGGCGGATGAAAAAACTGTTTTTT. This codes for CSANRGRMKKLFF.

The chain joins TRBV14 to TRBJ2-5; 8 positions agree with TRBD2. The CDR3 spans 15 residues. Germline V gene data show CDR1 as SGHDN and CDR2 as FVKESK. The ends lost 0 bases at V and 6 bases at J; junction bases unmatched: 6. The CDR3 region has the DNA TGTGCCAGCAGCCAAGATCGAGCGGGGGACAAGACCCAGTACTTC. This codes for CASSQDRAGDKTQYF.

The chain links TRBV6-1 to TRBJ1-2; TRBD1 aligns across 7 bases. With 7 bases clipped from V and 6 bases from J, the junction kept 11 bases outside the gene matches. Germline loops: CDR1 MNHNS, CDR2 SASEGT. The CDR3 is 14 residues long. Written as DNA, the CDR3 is TGTGCCAGCATCCCTAGAGGGGGACAGAATGGCTACACCTTC. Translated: CASIPRGGQNGYTF.